A single sample gave rise to the 25 T cell receptor beta chains below, sequenced in a study of T cells after yellow fever vaccination. TCRdb recomputed calls from the 5' RACE reads with MiXCR, one row per CDR3 protein. The sample records under 700,000 distinct CDR3 sequences, around 16% being singletons. The sequences come from PBMCs, collected more than 4 days after the first yellow fever vaccination. The receptor set was obtained from a man between 18 and 29 years old who received the YFV17D yellow fever vaccine.

The V gene is TRBV6-5, the J gene TRBJ1-1; D ambiguous. The CDR3 is 13 residues long. Between the trimmed V and J ends, which lost 4 bases and 7 bases, there was a span of 13 bases. The germline CDR1 and CDR2 sequences are MNHEY and SVGAGI. As DNA, the CDR3 is TGTGCCAGCAGTTCCCTCTTCCGATATGAAGCTTTCTTT. Translating it yields CASSSLFRYEAFF.

The rearrangement links TRBV6-5 to TRBJ1-2; D is ambiguous. The CDR3 runs to 13 residues. Trimming removed 2 bases from V and 4 bases from J, with 8 bases in between. Germline-derived CDR1 and CDR2 are MNHEY and SVGAGI. This chain's CDR3 is CASSYRESYGYTF. The CDR3 nucleotides read TGTGCCAGCAGTTACAGGGAGAGCTATGGCTACACCTTC.

This clonotype occurred a few times. V gene TRBV4-1 combines with J gene TRBJ1-5; D is possibly TRBD1 (5 bases). Between the trimmed V and J ends, which lost 3 bases and 10 bases, there was a span of 16 bases. Germline CDR1 MGHRA, CDR2 YSYEKL. The CDR3 consists of 14 residues. CDR3 sequence (DNA): TGCGCCAGCAGCCACTCTGAACAAGGGGACCCCCAGCATTTT. It encodes CASSHSEQGDPQHF.

This clonotype was found a few times. The chain uses TRBV29-1 and TRBJ2-2; D is possibly TRBD1 (6 bases). This CDR3 comprises 13 residues. V shed 7 bases and J shed 6 bases, with 15 bases lying between them. Germline-derived CDR1 and CDR2 are SQVTM and ANQGSEA. The CDR3 DNA sequence: TGCAGCGCGACGCACACAGGGTCCGGGGAGCTGTTTTTT. Its translation is CSATHTGSGELFF.

This clonotype was counted at least ten times. The rearrangement joins TRBV12-3 or TRBV12-4 to TRBJ1-5; unclear D gene. This CDR3 has 12 residues. Trimming shortened V by 1 base and J by 6 bases, and 4 bases separated the two germline ends. The CDR3 DNA follows: TGTGCCAGCAGTTTAGGGGGTCAGCCCCAGCATTTT. As protein: CASSLGGQPQHF.

There are a few counts of this clonotype. The genes are TRBV7-2 and TRBJ2-5; D is uncertain. This CDR3 comprises 13 residues. The V end lost 7 bases, the J end lost 3 bases, and 12 bases lay between the germline ends. CDR1 is SGHTA and CDR2 is FQGNSA in the germline V gene. CDR3: CASTADSEETQYF. The CDR3 DNA sequence: TGTGCCAGCACCGCCGATTCCGAAGAGACCCAGTACTTC.

This clonotype was seen ten or more times. The V call is TRBV12-3 or TRBV12-4, the J call TRBJ1-2, with TRBD1 identical over 10 bases. This CDR3 spans 13 amino acids. The ends lost 4 bases at V and 8 bases at J; junction bases unmatched: 4. The CDR3 loop reads CASSSTGGRGYTF. CDR3 nucleotide sequence: TGTGCCAGCAGTTCGACAGGGGGCAGGGGCTACACCTTC.

V and J are TRBV6-5 and TRBJ2-7; D call uncertain. V was cut by 0 bases and J by 2 bases, with 8 bases left in between. CDR3 length: 14 residues. CDR1 is MNHEY and CDR2 is SVGAGI in the germline V gene. The CDR3 DNA follows: TGTGCCAGCAGTTACTCCCAGCGTACCTACGAGCAGTACGTC. Its translation: CASSYSQRTYEQYV.

The rearrangement links TRBV11-2 to TRBJ2-1; 7 bases are a match to TRBD1. The ends lost 5 bases at V and 4 bases at J; junction bases unmatched: 17. The CDR3 has 18 residues. Germline CDR1 SGHAT, CDR2 FQNNGV. CDR3 sequence: CASSPDRVPSPLYNEQFF. In nucleotides, the CDR3 is TGTGCCAGCAGCCCTGACAGGGTGCCCTCCCCTCTTTACAATGAGCAGTTCTTC.

This chain links TRBV2 with TRBJ2-4; 7 positions agree with TRBD1. Germline V CDR1 and CDR2: SNHLY, FYNNEI. The CDR3 extends over 13 amino acids. V was pared by 6 bases and J by 6 bases, with 5 bases of the junction left unmatched. CDR3 coding DNA: TGTGCCAGCAGGAAGGGACAGATAAACATTCAGTACTTC. It yields the protein CASRKGQINIQYF.

This clonotype was counted a few times. The chain links TRBV5-1 to TRBJ2-7; no clear D. The V gene lost 5 bases and the J gene lost 4 bases, with 10 bases spanning the gap. Germline V gives CDR1 SGHRS, CDR2 YFSETQ. The CDR3 covers 12 residues. The CDR3 region has the DNA TGCGCCAGCAGTAGACAACCTTACGAGCAGTACTTC. It codes for CASSRQPYEQYF.

The chain links TRBV20-1 to TRBJ2-5; 8 nucleotides line up with TRBD2. Germline CDR1 and CDR2: DFQATT and SNEGSKA (reference sequence). With 3 bases clipped from V and 3 bases from J, the junction kept 15 bases outside the gene matches. The CDR3 length is 17 residues. The CDR3 is CSASAAEWSSGEETQYF. CDR3 DNA sequence: TGCAGTGCTAGTGCCGCCGAGTGGAGTAGCGGGGAAGAGACCCAGTACTTC.

The genes are TRBV29-1 and TRBJ1-1; TRBD1 agrees at 9 bases. The V segment lost 7 bases and the J segment 2 bases; nucleotides outside the gene matches: 2. The CDR3 covers 12 residues. Per germline, CDR1 SQVTM and CDR2 ANQGSEA. The CDR3 nucleotides read TGCAGCGGACAGGGGGTAAACACTGAAGCTTTCTTT. As protein: CSGQGVNTEAFF.

A few counts support this clonotype. The rearrangement links TRBV20-1 to TRBJ2-5; D perhaps matches TRBD2 (6 bases). Trimming shortened V by 8 bases and J by 7 bases, and 17 bases separated the two germline ends. CDR3 length: 12 amino acids. CDR1 is DFQATT, CDR2 SNEGSKA, per germline (reference sequence). Written as DNA, the CDR3 is TGCAGTTTCGAGACTAGGCTAGGGACCCAGTACTTC. This codes for CSFETRLGTQYF.

This clonotype came up a few times. J is TRBJ1-5 and V is TRBV18; D is uncertain. Germline CDR1 and CDR2: KGHSH and LQKENI. Trimming left V 6 bases short and J 6 bases short, with 12 bases between. This CDR3 comprises 13 residues. CDR3 region: CASSSQKIQPQHF. CDR3 nucleotides: TGTGCCAGCTCGTCCCAGAAAATTCAGCCCCAGCATTTT.

This clonotype was counted a few times. The rearrangement uses TRBV7-6 and TRBJ1-3; D remains ambiguous. Trimming removed 1 base from V and 0 bases from J, with 7 bases in between. CDR3 length: 15 residues. Germline CDR1 reads SGHVS; CDR2 reads FNYEAQ. CDR3 in amino acids: CASSLGNPSGNTIYF. The DNA for the CDR3 is TGTGCCAGCAGCTTAGGAAACCCCTCTGGAAACACCATATATTTT.

The V and J genes are TRBV5-1 and TRBJ1-5; 8 bases match TRBD1. The CDR3 runs 15 residues. The ends lost 2 bases at V and 5 bases at J; junction bases unmatched: 6. Per germline, CDR1 SGHRS and CDR2 YFSETQ. CDR3 in amino acids: CASSLTGGPHQPQHF. In DNA, the CDR3 is TGCGCCAGCAGCTTAACAGGGGGTCCACATCAGCCCCAGCATTTT.

This clonotype was observed a few times. The CDR3 DNA is TGCAGCGTTGTTATTTCGGGGTACGACGAGCAGTACTTC. This translates into CSVVISGYDEQYF. The chain employs TRBV29-1 and TRBJ2-7; a possible D gene is TRBD2 (5 bases). V was cut by 4 bases and J by 5 bases, with 15 bases left in between. The CDR3 has 13 residues. From germline, CDR1 is SQVTM and CDR2 ANQGSEA.

This clonotype was observed at least ten times. The chain has TRBV12-3 or TRBV12-4 and TRBJ2-7; no firm D call. The CDR3 consists of 12 residues. V lost 5 bases, J lost 6 bases, and 11 bases lay in between. This CDR3 is CASSPTRSEQYF. Here the CDR3 DNA reads TGTGCCAGCAGTCCTACCCGTTCCGAGCAGTACTTC.

This clonotype came up a few times. The chain couples TRBV6-1 to TRBJ2-1; no clear D gene. Germline V gene sequence: CDR1 MNHNS, CDR2 SASEGT. The CDR3 has 13 residues. V lost 6 bases and J lost 8, with 14 bases in between. CDR3 loop: CASSPIISDEQFF. The CDR3 DNA follows: TGTGCCAGCAGCCCTATCATCTCGGATGAGCAGTTCTTC.

CDR3 nucleotide sequence: TGTGCCAGCAGTTTACCCGGGACGGGGGGGCCCGATACGCAGTATTTT. This gives the protein CASSLPGTGGPDTQYF. The J gene is TRBJ2-3, the V gene TRBV27; 8 bases are shared with TRBD2. This CDR3 has 16 residues. Looked up from germline, CDR1 is MNHEY and CDR2 is SMNVEV (reference sequence). The trim removed 2 bases at V and 6 bases at J, leaving 10 bases unmatched.

In DNA form, the CDR3 reads TGTGCCAGCAGCAATCTTCTCTGGGACCAGGGCGCACCCCTCCACTTT. Amino acid sequence: CASSNLLWDQGAPLHF. The genes are TRBV21-1 and TRBJ1-6; the D call in the table, TRBD1, was not verified against the DNA. TRBV21-1 is a known pseudogene. The CDR3 consists of 16 residues.

This chain uses TRBV13 with TRBJ2-2; D gene uncertain. Trimming shortened V by 3 bases and J by 7 bases, and 15 bases separated the two germline ends. From germline, CDR1 is PRHDT and CDR2 FYEKMQ (reference sequence). The CDR3 length is 15 residues. The CDR3 here is CASSFIRERDGELFF. The CDR3 region has the DNA TGTGCCAGCAGCTTTATAAGGGAAAGGGACGGGGAGCTGTTTTTT.

The chain carries TRBV10-2 and TRBJ2-3; D gene ambiguous. CDR3 size: 12 residues. Germline CDR1 is WSHSY and CDR2 is SAAADI. Trimming stripped 2 bases from V and 6 bases from J, with 6 bases between. For the CDR3, the DNA is TGCGCCAGCAGTGAGGTAGGCGATACGCAGTATTTT. Translation gives CASSEVGDTQYF.

This clonotype has just a few counts. The gene calls are TRBV28 and TRBJ2-1; 9 nucleotides agree with TRBD1. V trimming: 6 bases; J trimming: 2 bases; junction bases outside the gene matches: 8. In germline, CDR1 is MDHEN, CDR2 SYDVKM. The CDR3 is made up of 16 amino acids. The DNA for the CDR3 is TGTGCCAGCAGCGCGCCCGGACAGGGGACCTACAATGAGCAGTTCTTC. Protein product: CASSAPGQGTYNEQFF.